This T cell receptor beta chain was sequenced for a study of T cells after yellow fever vaccination. CDR3 length: 15 residues. V was clipped by 4 bases and J by 9 bases; unmatched bases: 6. Germline values: CDR1 SEHNR, CDR2 FQNEAQ (reference sequence). TCRdb processed the 5' RACE reads anew with MiXCR; each CDR3 protein has one entry. The sample has more than 250,000 distinct CDR3 sequences; 6.8% are singletons. This clonotype turned up a few times. This clonotype was obtained from a young man who received the YFV17D yellow fever vaccine. This specimen consisted of PBMCs, obtained more than 40 days after the first yellow fever vaccination. The rearrangement uses TRBV7-9 and TRBJ2-1; 13 bases are a match to TRBD2. In DNA, the CDR3 is TGTGCCAGCAGCTCCGGGACTAGCGGGGTTGGTGAGCAGTTCTTC. This gives the protein CASSSGTSGVGEQFF.